This T cell receptor beta chain was sequenced in a study of identical twins. Deletions cut 2 bases from V and 9 bases from J, with 11 bases between. The CDR3 contains 13 residues. Germline V gene lookup returns CDR1 SGHDN and CDR2 FVKESK. TCRdb recomputed calls from the 5' RACE reads with MiXCR, one row per CDR3 protein. This table has 450,000 or so distinct CDR3 sequences, 14% appearing once. These same records also appear under a second study, on yellow fever vaccine responses in identical twins.

The clonotype comes from a woman aged 18-35 years in good health. The sample taken for sequencing was CD4+ T cells sorted from blood. The rearrangement links TRBV14 to TRBJ2-1; D gene unclear. CDR3 sequence reads: CASSQRPRSEQFF. The CDR3, as DNA: TGTGCCAGCAGCCAAAGGCCCCGTAGTGAGCAGTTCTTC. The complete variable domain, with remaining parts taken from reference TRBV14 and TRBJ2-1, reads EAGVTQFPSHSVIEKGQTVTLRCDPISGHDNLYWYRRVMGKEIKFLLHFVKESKQDESGMPNNRFLAERTGGTYSTLKVQPAELEDSGVYFCASSQRPRSEQFFGPGTRLTVL.